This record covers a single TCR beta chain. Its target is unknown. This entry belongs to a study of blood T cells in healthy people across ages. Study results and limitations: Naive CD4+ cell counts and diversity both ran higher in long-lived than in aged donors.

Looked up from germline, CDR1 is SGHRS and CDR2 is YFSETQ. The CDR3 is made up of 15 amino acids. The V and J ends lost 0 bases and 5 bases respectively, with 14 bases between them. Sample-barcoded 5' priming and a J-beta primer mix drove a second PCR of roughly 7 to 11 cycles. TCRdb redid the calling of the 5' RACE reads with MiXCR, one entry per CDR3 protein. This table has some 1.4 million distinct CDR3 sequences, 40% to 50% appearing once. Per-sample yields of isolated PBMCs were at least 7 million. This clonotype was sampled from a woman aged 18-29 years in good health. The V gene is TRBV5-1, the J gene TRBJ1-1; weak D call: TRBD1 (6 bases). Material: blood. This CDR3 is CASSLETAGATEAFF. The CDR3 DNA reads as TGCGCCAGCAGCTTGGAGACCGCGGGGGCGACTGAAGCTTTCTTT.